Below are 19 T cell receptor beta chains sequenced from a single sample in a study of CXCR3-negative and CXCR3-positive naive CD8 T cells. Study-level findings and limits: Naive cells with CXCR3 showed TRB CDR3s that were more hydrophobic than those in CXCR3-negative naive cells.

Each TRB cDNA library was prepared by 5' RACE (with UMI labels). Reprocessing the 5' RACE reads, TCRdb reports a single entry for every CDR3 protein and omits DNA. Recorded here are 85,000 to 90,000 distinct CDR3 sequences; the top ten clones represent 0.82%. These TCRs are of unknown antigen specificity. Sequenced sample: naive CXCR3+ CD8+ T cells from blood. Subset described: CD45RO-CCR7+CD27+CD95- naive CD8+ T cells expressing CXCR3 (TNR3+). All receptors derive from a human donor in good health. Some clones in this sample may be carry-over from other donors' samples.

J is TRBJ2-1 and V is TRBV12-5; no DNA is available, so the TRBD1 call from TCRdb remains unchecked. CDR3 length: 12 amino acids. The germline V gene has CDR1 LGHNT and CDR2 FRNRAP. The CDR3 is CASGARGGEQFF.

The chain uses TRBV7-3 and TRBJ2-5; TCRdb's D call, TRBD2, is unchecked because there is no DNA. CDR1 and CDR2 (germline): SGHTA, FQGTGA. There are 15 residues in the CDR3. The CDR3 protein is CASSLTPSGQETQYF.

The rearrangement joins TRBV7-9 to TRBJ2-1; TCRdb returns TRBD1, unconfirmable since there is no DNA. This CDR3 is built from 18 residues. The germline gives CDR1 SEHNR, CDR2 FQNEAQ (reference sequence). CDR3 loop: CASSLEIRRGGDYNEQFF.

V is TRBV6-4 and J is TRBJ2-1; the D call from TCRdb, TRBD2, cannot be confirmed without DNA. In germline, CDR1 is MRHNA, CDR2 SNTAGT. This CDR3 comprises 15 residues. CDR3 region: CASSGGSNSYNEQFF.

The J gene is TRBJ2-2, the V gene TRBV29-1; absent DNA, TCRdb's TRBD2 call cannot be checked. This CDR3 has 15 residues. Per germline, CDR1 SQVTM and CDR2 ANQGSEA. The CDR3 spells CSVEGLAGNTGELFF.

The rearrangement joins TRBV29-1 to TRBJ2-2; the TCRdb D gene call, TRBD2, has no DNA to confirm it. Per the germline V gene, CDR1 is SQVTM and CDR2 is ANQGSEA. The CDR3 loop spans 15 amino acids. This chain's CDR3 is CSVALSGGYTGELFF.

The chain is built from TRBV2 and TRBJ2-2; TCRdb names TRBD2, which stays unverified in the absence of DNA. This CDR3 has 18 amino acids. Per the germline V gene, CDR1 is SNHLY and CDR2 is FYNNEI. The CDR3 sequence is CASRFARRGGPNTGELFF.

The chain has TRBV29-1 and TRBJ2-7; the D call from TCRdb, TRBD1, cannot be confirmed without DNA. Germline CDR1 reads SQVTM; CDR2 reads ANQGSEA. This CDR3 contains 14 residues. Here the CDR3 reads CSVESGGDKEEQYF.

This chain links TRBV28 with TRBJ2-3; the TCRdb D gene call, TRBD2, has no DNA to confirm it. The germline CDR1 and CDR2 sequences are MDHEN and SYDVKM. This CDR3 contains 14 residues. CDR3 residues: CASRPTSGADTQYF.

The CDR3 is CASSWTGGNTEAFF. This sequence joins TRBV28 and TRBJ1-1; TCRdb's assignment of TRBD1 cannot be checked, as there is no DNA. There are 14 residues in the CDR3. The germline V gene has CDR1 MDHEN and CDR2 SYDVKM. Based on the CDR3 plus reference TRBV28 and TRBJ1-1, the full variable domain is DVKVTQSSRYLVKRTGEKVFLECVQDMDHENMFWYRQDPGLGLRLIYFSYDVKMKEKGDIPEGYSVSREKKERFSLILESASTNQTSMYLCASSWTGGNTEAFFGQGTRLTVV.

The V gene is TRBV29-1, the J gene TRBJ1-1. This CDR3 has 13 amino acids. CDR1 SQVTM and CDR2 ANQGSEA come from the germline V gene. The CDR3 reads CSVEVRRMTEAFF.

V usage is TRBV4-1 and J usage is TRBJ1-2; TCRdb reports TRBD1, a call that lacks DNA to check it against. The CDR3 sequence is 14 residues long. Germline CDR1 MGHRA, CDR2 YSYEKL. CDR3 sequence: CASSQAGAIYGYTF.

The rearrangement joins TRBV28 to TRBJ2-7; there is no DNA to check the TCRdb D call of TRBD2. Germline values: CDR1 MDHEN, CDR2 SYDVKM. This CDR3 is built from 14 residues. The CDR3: CASSLAGPTYEQYF.

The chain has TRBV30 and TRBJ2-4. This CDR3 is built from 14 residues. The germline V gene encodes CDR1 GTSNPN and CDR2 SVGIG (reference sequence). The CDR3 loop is CAWSGGDGENIQYF.

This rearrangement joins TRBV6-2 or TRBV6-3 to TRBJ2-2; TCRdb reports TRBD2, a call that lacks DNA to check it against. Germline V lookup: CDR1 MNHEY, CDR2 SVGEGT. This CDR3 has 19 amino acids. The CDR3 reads CASSYARLAGGVNTGELFF.

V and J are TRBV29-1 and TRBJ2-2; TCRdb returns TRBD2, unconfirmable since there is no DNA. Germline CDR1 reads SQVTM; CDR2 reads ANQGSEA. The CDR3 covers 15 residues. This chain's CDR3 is CSGLLAGGLSGELFF.

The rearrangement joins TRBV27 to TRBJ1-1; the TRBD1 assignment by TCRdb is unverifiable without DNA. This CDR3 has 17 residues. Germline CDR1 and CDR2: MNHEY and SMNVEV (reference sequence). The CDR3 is CASSPYPADRLDTEAFF.

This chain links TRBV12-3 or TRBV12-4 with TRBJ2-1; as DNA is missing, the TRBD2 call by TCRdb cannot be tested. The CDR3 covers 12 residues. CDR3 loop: CASSLIANEQFF.

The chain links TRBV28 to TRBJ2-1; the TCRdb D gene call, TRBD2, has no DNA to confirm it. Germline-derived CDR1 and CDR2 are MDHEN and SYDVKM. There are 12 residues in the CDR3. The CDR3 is CASSLAGGSQFF.